Sequencing of this T cell receptor beta chain was carried out in a study of T-cell memory formation after mild COVID-19. TCRdb reanalysed the 5' RACE reads using MiXCR and keeps one entry per CDR3 protein. The sample gives approximately 400,000 distinct CDR3 sequences, roughly 26% of which show up once; 8.8% is in the top ten. Germline V gene lookup returns CDR1 SNHLY and CDR2 FYNNEI. This CDR3 contains 13 residues. Trimming pared 6 bases from V and 4 bases from J, leaving 10 bases between. This clonotype was seen just once. The V gene is TRBV2, the J gene TRBJ2-1, with D unresolved. This TCR derives from an adult woman who had mild COVID-19 (a few samples of this study predate the infection). Cell type and time point are not known. The sample consisted of PBMCs or a T cell subset sorted from them (not recorded which). Here the CDR3 reads CASSPLGYNEQFF. The CDR3 nucleotides are TGTGCCAGCAGCCCCCTTGGATACAATGAGCAGTTCTTC.